The clone carrying this TCR beta chain was seen only once. Its antigen remains unidentified. With 60 Vbeta and 13 Jbeta primers, the PCR was carried out. TCRdb's copy holds only in-frame clones and misses some; the assay was immunoSEQ multiplex PCR. The data show 110,000 to 150,000 clones, about 80% seen once. These data come from a study of cytomegalovirus exposure and HLA in healthy donors. Study as a whole: Findings of an earlier analysis included under 140 million unique TCR beta sequences from about 180 million T cells. The study's findings and limits: Looking again later, the authors saw that most CMV-associated TCR beta chains seemed HLA-restricted. Among TCR beta chains, those listed as cytomegalovirus-associated numbered around 180. Indistinguishability led to the exclusion of some V segments, TRBV6-2 and TRBV6-3 included.

V was pared by 5 bases and J by 4 bases, with 12 bases between. The CDR3 length is 13 residues. Germline V gene data show CDR1 as MDHEN and CDR2 as SYDVKM. The sequence was collected from a woman aged 55-70 years in good health and CMV-seropositive. The sequenced sample consisted of PBMCs. This chain uses TRBV28 with TRBJ2-7; TRBD1 might be the D (6 bases). This CDR3 reads CASSPQGWYEQYF. CDR3 bases: TGTGCCAGCAGTCCGCAGGGGTGGTACGAGCAGTACTTC.